Listed here are 20 T cell receptor beta chains from one sample, sequenced in a study of shared clonotypes between healthy human individuals. As defined, naive CD8 cells were CD45RO-negative and positively selected for CCR7, with terminally differentiated effector memory CD45RA+ cells excluded. The table came from immunoSEQ multiplex PCR; TCRdb's copy has only in-frame clones and leaves some out. This sample has about 2 million clones; about 95% occur once, and the top ten carry 1.1%. The sample consisted of naive CD8+ T cells sorted from blood. All receptors come from a man between 18 and 35 years old in good health.

The chain couples TRBV19 to TRBJ2-2; 11 nucleotides line up with TRBD2. This CDR3 comprises 18 residues. Germline V gene lookup returns CDR1 LNHDA and CDR2 SQIVND (reference sequence). V shed 4 bases and J 0 bases; nucleotides not matched to a gene: 7. The CDR3 nucleotides read TGTGCCAGTAGTACCGGGCTAGCGGGGGGCGCGAACACCGGGGAGCTGTTTTTT. Residues: CASSTGLAGGANTGELFF. Filled out from reference TRBV19 and TRBJ2-2, the complete variable domain reads DGGITQSPKYLFRKEGQNVTLSCEQNLNHDAMYWYRQDPGQGLRLIYYSQIVNDFQKGDIAEGYSVSREKKESFPLTVTSAQKNPTAFYLCASSTGLAGGANTGELFFGEGSRLTVL.

This chain uses TRBV27 with TRBJ2-1; no clear D. This CDR3 region has 16 residues. Germline CDR1 reads MNHEY; CDR2 reads SMNVEV (reference sequence). With 2 bases removed from V and 4 bases from J, the gap between germline ends came to 15 bases. CDR3 in DNA: TGTGCCAGCAGTTTACTCCGGACGGACCTATACAATGAGCAGTTCTTC. This translates into CASSLLRTDLYNEQFF.

The chain recombines TRBV11-2 with TRBJ2-7; D might be TRBD2 (5 bases). Germline CDR1 is SGHAT and CDR2 is FQNNGV. Between the trimmed V and J ends, which lost 1 base and 0 bases, there was a span of 10 bases. CDR3 length: 15 residues. The CDR3 sequence is CASSLATGISYEQYF. For the CDR3, the DNA is TGTGCCAGCAGCTTAGCGACCGGGATCTCCTACGAGCAGTACTTC.

This chain joins TRBV9 and TRBJ2-7; 9 nucleotides align to TRBD2. The V gene end was trimmed by 3 bases and the J gene end by 0 bases; junction bases not matched to a gene: 4. CDR1 is SGDLS, CDR2 YYNGEE, per germline. The CDR3 is 15 residues long. The CDR3 DNA is TGTGCCAGCAGCGCAACAGCGGGAGGCTCCTACGAGCAGTACTTC. It is translated as CASSATAGGSYEQYF.

The chain has TRBV7-2 and TRBJ1-5; weak D call: TRBD1 (5 bases). The V gene's germline CDR1 is SGHTA and CDR2 FQGNSA. CDR3 length equals 13 residues. Trimming left V 5 bases short and J 4 bases short, with 9 bases between. CDR3: CASSRDLNQPQHF. DNA for the CDR3: TGTGCCAGCAGCCGGGACTTAAATCAGCCCCAGCATTTT. The full variable domain, with the rest looked up from reference TRBV7-2 and TRBJ1-5, is GAGVSQSPSNKVTEKGKDVELRCDPISGHTALYWYRQSLGQGLEFLIYFQGNSAPDKSGLPSDRFSAERTGGSVSTLTIQRTQQEDSAVYLCASSRDLNQPQHFGDGTRLSIL.

The chain links TRBV5-1 to TRBJ2-7, with a weak D call TRBD1 (5 bases). Germline V gene lookup returns CDR1 SGHRS and CDR2 YFSETQ. The CDR3 sequence is 15 residues long. Trimming shortened V by 6 bases and J by 3 bases, and 19 bases separated the two germline ends. This CDR3 reads CASKDEMQGRYEQYF. Written as DNA, the CDR3 is TGCGCCAGCAAAGATGAGATGCAGGGCCGCTACGAGCAGTACTTC.

Comment on this clone: The same CDR3 arises from other DNA sequences in this sample as well. V usage is TRBV27 and J usage is TRBJ2-7, with 8 bases fitting TRBD1. Losses at the gene ends were 2 bases for V and 2 bases for J; bases not matched to a gene: 2. Per the germline V gene, CDR1 is MNHEY and CDR2 is SMNVEV (reference sequence). This CDR3 contains 14 residues. Written as DNA, the CDR3 is TGTGCCAGCAGTTTAGACAGGGGAGCCTACGAGCAGTACTTC. It yields the protein CASSLDRGAYEQYF.

As to this clone: Different DNA sequences within this sample yield the same CDR3. This sequence joins TRBV7-9 and TRBJ2-2; the D is unclear. The germline V gene encodes CDR1 SEHNR and CDR2 FQNEAQ (reference sequence). This CDR3 has 12 amino acids. V was cut by 5 bases and J by 0 bases, with 1 base left in between. CDR3 amino acids: CASSPNTGELFF. The CDR3 nucleotides are TGTGCCAGCAGCCCGAACACCGGGGAGCTGTTTTTT.

The chain combines TRBV4-3 with TRBJ2-7, with 8 bases matching TRBD2. Trimming cost V 1 base and J 2 bases; bases outside gene matches: 7. The germline V gene has CDR1 LGHNA and CDR2 YSLEER. The CDR3 extends over 16 amino acids. CDR3 DNA sequence: TGCGCCAGCAGCCAAGGAACTAGCGGACCAGCCTACGAGCAGTACTTC. Translating gives CASSQGTSGPAYEQYF.

J is TRBJ2-5 and V is TRBV7-2, with D perhaps matching TRBD1 (6 bases). CDR1 is SGHTA, CDR2 FQGNSA, per germline. This CDR3 spans 14 amino acids. Trimming stripped 5 bases from V and 1 base from J, with 11 bases between. The CDR3 DNA sequence: TGTGCCAGCAGCCAAACAGGGTTCCAAGAGACCCAGTACTTC. It yields the protein CASSQTGFQETQYF.

Notes on this clone: The identical CDR3 is also encoded by other nucleotide sequences in the sample. This chain uses TRBV4-3 with TRBJ2-7; 13 positions match TRBD2. Germline V lookup: CDR1 LGHNA, CDR2 YSLEER. This CDR3 spans 16 amino acids. With 0 bases clipped from V and 2 bases from J, the junction kept 1 base outside the gene matches. CDR3 loop: CASSQDGLAGAYEQYF. In DNA form, the CDR3 reads TGCGCCAGCAGCCAAGATGGACTAGCGGGAGCCTACGAGCAGTACTTC.

This clone was found once. Other nucleotide sequences in the sample specify the same CDR3. The rearrangement links TRBV7-9 to TRBJ1-5; TRBD1 might be the D (5 bases). The CDR3 contains 14 residues. CDR1 and CDR2 (germline): SEHNR, FQNEAQ (reference sequence). The germline V and J ends were trimmed by 5 bases and 4 bases, with 12 bases remaining between them. The CDR3, as DNA: TGTGCCAGCAGCCAAGGGACGGATAATCAGCCCCAGCATTTT. Amino acid sequence: CASSQGTDNQPQHF.

V gene TRBV15 combines with J gene TRBJ2-7, with a tentative D call TRBD2 (6 bases). V was clipped by 5 bases and J by 5 bases, with 19 bases between them. There are 15 residues in the CDR3. Germline-derived CDR1 and CDR2 are LNHNV and YYDKDF (reference sequence). The CDR3: CATSGFPGSSHEQYF. The CDR3 DNA reads TGTGCCACCAGCGGTTTTCCCGGGAGCAGCCACGAGCAGTACTTC.

The chain combines TRBV13 with TRBJ2-5; D gene unclear. V was clipped by 3 bases and J by 4 bases, with 9 bases between them. CDR1 is PRHDT and CDR2 is FYEKMQ in the germline V gene (reference sequence). This CDR3 spans 13 amino acids. In DNA, the CDR3 is TGTGCCAGCAGCTTGAAGGGTGCAGAGACCCAGTACTTC. Its protein is CASSLKGAETQYF.

The V and J genes are TRBV11-2 and TRBJ2-1; tentatively, D is TRBD1 or TRBD2 (5 bases each). CDR3 length equals 16 residues. Germline V lookup: CDR1 SGHAT, CDR2 FQNNGV. V shed 0 bases and J shed 8 bases, with 17 bases lying between them. The CDR3 is CASSLDLGEIVDEQFF. The CDR3 DNA is TGTGCCAGCAGCTTAGATCTGGGGGAGATCGTCGATGAGCAGTTCTTC.

The chain couples TRBV5-4 to TRBJ1-2; D unclear. This CDR3 is built from 15 residues. Germline CDR1 reads SGHNT; CDR2 reads YYREEE (reference sequence). Trimming left V 0 bases short and J 4 bases short, with 13 bases between. For the CDR3, the DNA is TGTGCCAGCAGCTTGGCGGGAGGTGGCCCCTATGGCTACACCTTC. Translation: CASSLAGGGPYGYTF.

V and J are TRBV29-1 and TRBJ2-2; D not resolved. The length of the CDR3 is 12 residues. CDR1 SQVTM and CDR2 ANQGSEA come from the germline V gene. Trimming stripped 6 bases from V and 2 bases from J, with 7 bases between. CDR3 region: CSVAPNTGELFF. The CDR3 nucleotides read TGCAGCGTCGCTCCAAACACCGGGGAGCTGTTTTTT.

V is TRBV19 and J is TRBJ1-5; the D is unclear. The germline gives CDR1 LNHDA, CDR2 SQIVND (reference sequence). This CDR3 contains 13 residues. Trimming took 7 bases from V and 1 from J, leaving 8 bases between them. The CDR3, as DNA: TGTGCCAGTACCCAGAGAAGCAATCAGCCCCAGCATTTT. Protein product: CASTQRSNQPQHF.

About this clone itself: At the DNA level, this CDR3 is encoded by other sequences in the same sample as well. This chain connects TRBV27 to TRBJ2-1, with 9 positions matching TRBD2. With 2 bases clipped from V and 7 bases from J, the junction kept 6 bases outside the gene matches. The CDR3 is 15 amino acids. In germline, CDR1 is MNHEY, CDR2 SMNVEV (reference sequence). The DNA of the CDR3 is TGTGCCAGCAGTTTAGCGGGAGGGCCGGGGAATGAGCAGTTCTTC. It specifies CASSLAGGPGNEQFF.

The rearrangement links TRBV7-9 to TRBJ2-2; TRBD1 matches 8 bases. Unmatched junction bases numbered 16, after V lost 5 bases and J lost 14 bases. Germline CDR1 SEHNR, CDR2 FQNEAQ (reference sequence). The CDR3 is 15 residues long. CDR3 amino acids: CASSPDRVGNLRLFF. Here the CDR3 DNA reads TGTGCCAGCAGCCCGGACAGGGTAGGAAATCTTAGACTGTTTTTT.